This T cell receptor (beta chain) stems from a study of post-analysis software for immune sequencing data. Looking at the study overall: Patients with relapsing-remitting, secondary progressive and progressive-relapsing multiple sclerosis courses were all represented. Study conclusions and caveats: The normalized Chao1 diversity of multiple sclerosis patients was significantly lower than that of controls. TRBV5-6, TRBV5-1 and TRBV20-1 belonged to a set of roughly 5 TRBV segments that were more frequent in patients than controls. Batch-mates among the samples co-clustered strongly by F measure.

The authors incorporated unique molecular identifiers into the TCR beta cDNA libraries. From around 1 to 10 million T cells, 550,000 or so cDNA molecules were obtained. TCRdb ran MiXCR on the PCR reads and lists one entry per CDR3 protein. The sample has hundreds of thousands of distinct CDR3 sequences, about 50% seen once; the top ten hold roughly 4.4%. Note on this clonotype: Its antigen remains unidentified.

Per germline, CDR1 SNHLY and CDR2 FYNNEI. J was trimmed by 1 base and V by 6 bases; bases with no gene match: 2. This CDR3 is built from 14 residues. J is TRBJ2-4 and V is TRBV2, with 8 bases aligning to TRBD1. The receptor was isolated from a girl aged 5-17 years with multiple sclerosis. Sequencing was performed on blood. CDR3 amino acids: CASSGDRAKNIQYF. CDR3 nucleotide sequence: TGTGCCAGCAGCGGGGACAGGGCCAAAAACATTCAGTACTTC.